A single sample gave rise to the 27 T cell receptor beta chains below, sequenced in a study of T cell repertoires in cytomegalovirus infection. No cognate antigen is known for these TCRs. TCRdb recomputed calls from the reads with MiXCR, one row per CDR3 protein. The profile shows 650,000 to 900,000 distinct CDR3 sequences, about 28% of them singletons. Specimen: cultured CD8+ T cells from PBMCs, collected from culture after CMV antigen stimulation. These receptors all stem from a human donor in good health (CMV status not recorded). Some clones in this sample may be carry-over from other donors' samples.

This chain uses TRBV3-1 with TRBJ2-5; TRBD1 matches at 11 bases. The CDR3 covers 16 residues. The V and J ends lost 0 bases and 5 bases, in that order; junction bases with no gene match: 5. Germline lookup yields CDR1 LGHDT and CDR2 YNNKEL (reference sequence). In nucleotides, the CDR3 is TGTGCCAGCAGCCAAGATGAGGACAGGGGGCATGAGACCCAGTACTTC. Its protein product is CASSQDEDRGHETQYF.

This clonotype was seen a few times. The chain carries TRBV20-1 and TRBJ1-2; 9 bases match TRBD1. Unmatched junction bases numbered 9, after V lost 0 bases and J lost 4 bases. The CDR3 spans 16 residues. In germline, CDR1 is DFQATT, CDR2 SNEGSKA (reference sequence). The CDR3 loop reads CSARDPGQGPSYGYTF. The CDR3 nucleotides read TGCAGTGCTAGAGATCCGGGACAGGGCCCTAGCTATGGCTACACCTTC.

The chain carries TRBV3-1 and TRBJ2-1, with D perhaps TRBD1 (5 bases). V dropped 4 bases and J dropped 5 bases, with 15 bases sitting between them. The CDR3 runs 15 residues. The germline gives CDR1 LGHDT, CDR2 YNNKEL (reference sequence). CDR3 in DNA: TGTGCCAGCAGCCCCTTTTTGGGGCGAGACAATGAGCAGTTCTTC. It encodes CASSPFLGRDNEQFF.

The DNA of the CDR3 is TGTGCCAGCAGCCCCCCGGGAGTCAGGTACGAGCAGTACTTC. Encoded protein: CASSPPGVRYEQYF. The chain couples TRBV27 to TRBJ2-7, with D maybe TRBD2 (6 bases). The CDR3 totals 14 residues. V was trimmed by 6 bases and J by 4 bases, leaving 16 bases between them. Germline values: CDR1 MNHEY, CDR2 SMNVEV (reference sequence).

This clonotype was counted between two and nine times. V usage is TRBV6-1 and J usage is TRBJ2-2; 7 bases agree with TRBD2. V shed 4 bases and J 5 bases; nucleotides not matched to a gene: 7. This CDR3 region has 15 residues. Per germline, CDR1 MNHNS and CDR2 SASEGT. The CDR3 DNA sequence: TGTGCCAGCAGTGGGAGTAGGGGAGGGACCGGGGAGCTGTTTTTT. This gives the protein CASSGSRGGTGELFF.

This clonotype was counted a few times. For the CDR3, the DNA is TGCGCCAGCAGCTTCGGGTGGAACTATGGCTACACCTTC. Protein sequence: CASSFGWNYGYTF. The rearrangement links TRBV5-1 to TRBJ1-2; D call uncertain. CDR1 is SGHRS, CDR2 YFSETQ, per germline. The CDR3 extends over 13 amino acids. Trimming shortened V by 2 bases and J by 2 bases, and 7 bases separated the two germline ends. Variable domain in full (rest from reference TRBV5-1 and TRBJ1-2): KAGVTQTPRYLIKTRGQQVTLSCSPISGHRSVSWYQQTPGQGLQFLFEYFSETQRNKGNFPGRFSGRQFSNSRSEMNVSTLELGDSALYLCASSFGWNYGYTFGSGTRLTVV.

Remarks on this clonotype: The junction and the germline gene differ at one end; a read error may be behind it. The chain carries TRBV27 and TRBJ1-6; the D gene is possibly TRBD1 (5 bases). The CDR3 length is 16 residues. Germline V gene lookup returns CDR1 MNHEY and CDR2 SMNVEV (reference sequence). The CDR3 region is CAGSERGISYNSPLHF. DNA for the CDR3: TGTGCCGGCAGTGAACGGGGGATTTCTTATAATTCACCCCTCCACTTT.

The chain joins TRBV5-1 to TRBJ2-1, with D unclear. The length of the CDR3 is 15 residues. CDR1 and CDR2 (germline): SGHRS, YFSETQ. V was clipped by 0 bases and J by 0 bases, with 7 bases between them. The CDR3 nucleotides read TGCGCCAGCAGCTTGGAAGCTAGCTCCTACAATGAGCAGTTCTTC. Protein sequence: CASSLEASSYNEQFF.

Here the CDR3 DNA reads TGTGCCATCAGTCCAGGGGTCTCCTACGAGCAGTACTTC. Translated: CAISPGVSYEQYF. The chain uses TRBV10-3 and TRBJ2-7, with D possibly being TRBD1 (6 bases). Germline V CDR1 and CDR2: ENHRY, SYGVKD. V was trimmed by 5 bases and J by 0 bases, leaving 8 bases between them. The CDR3 consists of 13 residues.

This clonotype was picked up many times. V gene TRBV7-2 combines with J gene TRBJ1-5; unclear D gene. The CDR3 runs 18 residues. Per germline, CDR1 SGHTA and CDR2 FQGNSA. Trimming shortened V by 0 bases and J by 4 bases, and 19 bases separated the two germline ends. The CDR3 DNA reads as TGTGCCAGCAGCTTAGCGGGGAGAAGACATGAAGGAAATCAGCCCCAGCATTTT. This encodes CASSLAGRRHEGNQPQHF.

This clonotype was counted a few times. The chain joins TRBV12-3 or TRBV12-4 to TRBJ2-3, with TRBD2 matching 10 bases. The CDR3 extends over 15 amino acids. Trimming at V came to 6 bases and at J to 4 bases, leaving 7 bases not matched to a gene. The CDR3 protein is CASSTSGNYADTQYF. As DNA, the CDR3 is TGTGCCAGCAGCACTAGCGGGAACTACGCAGATACGCAGTATTTT.

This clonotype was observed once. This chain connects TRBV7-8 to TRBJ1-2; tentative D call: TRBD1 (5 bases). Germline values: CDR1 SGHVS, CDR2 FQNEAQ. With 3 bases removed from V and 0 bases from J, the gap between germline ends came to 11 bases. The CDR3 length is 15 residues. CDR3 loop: CASSFLRGANYGYTF. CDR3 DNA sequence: TGTGCCAGCAGCTTCTTGAGGGGCGCTAACTATGGCTACACCTTC.

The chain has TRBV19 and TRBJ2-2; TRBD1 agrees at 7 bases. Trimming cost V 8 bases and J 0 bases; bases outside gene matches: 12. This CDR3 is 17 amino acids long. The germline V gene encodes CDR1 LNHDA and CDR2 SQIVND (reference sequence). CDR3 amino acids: CASRSAYRGPNTGELFF. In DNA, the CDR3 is TGTGCCAGTCGTTCGGCCTACAGGGGACCGAACACCGGGGAGCTGTTTTTT.

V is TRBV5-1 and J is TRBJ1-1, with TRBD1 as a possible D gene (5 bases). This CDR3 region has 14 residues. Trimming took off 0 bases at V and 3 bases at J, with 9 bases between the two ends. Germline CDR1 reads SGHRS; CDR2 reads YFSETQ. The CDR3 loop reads CASSLAGTYTEAFF. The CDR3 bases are TGCGCCAGCAGCTTGGCTGGGACGTACACTGAAGCTTTCTTT.

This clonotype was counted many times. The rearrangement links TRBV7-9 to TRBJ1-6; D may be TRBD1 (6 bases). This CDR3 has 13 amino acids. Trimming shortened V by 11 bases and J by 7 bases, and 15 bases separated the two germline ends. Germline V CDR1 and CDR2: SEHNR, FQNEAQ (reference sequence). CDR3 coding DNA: TGTGCCTCCGAGGGACAACAGAATTCACCCCTCCACTTT. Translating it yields CASEGQQNSPLHF.

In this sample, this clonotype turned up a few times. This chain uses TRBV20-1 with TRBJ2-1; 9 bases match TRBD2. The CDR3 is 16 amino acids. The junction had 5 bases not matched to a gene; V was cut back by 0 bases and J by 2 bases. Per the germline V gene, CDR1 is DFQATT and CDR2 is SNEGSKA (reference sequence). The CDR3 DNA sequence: TGCAGTGCTAGAGAGCGGCTAGCGGGGCCCTACAATGAGCAGTTCTTC. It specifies CSARERLAGPYNEQFF.

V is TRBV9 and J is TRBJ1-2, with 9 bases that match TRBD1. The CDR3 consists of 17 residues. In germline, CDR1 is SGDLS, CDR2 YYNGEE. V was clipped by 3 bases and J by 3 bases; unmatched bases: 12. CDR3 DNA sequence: TGTGCCAGCAGCGCTCCCAGAGGGGACAGGGCTGACTATGGCTACACCTTC. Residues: CASSAPRGDRADYGYTF.

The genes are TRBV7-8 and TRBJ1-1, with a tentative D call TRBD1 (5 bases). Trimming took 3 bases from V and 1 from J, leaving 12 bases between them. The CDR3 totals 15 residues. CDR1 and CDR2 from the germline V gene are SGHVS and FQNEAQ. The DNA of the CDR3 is TGTGCCAGCAGCTTTTCGGGACCCTGGAACACTGAAGCTTTCTTT. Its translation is CASSFSGPWNTEAFF.

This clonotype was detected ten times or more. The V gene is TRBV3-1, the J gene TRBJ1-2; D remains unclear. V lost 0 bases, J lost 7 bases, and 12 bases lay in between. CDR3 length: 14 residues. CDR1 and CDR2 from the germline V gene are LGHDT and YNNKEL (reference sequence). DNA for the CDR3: TGTGCCAGCAGCCAAGAAGCGGTTCCGGGTGGCTACACCTTC. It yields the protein CASSQEAVPGGYTF.

DNA of the CDR3: TGCAGCGTTGAAGACAAATATGCGCAGCAGTACTTC. It translates to CSVEDKYAQQYF. The chain couples TRBV29-1 to TRBJ2-7; D gene uncertain. Looked up from germline, CDR1 is SQVTM and CDR2 is ANQGSEA. This CDR3 spans 12 amino acids. V lost 0 bases to trimming and J lost 8 bases, with 11 bases between them.

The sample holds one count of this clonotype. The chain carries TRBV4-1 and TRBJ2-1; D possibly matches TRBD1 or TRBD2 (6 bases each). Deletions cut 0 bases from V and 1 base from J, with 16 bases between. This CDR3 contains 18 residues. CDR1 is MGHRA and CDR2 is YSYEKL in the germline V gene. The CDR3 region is CASSQDMSGGSSYNEQFF. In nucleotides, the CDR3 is TGCGCCAGCAGCCAAGATATGTCCGGGGGCTCGTCCTACAATGAGCAGTTCTTC.

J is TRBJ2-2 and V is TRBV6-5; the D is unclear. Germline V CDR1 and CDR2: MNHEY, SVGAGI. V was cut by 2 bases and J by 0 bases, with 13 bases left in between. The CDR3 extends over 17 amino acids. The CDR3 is CASSYDMVTANTGELFF. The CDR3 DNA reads TGTGCCAGCAGTTACGATATGGTCACCGCGAACACCGGGGAGCTGTTTTTT.

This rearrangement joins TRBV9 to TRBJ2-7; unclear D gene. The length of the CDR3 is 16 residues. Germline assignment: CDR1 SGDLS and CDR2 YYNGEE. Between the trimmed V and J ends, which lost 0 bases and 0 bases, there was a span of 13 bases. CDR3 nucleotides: TGTGCCAGCAGCGTAGTTCGCCCAATTTTCTCCTACGAGCAGTACGTC. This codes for CASSVVRPIFSYEQYV.

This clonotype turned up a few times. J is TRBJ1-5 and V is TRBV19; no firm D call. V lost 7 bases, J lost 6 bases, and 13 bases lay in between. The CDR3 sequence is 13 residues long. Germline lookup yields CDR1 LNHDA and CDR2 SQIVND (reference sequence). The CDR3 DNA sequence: TGTGCCAGTACCGTAGGATATCGTCAGCCCCAGCATTTT. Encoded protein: CASTVGYRQPQHF.

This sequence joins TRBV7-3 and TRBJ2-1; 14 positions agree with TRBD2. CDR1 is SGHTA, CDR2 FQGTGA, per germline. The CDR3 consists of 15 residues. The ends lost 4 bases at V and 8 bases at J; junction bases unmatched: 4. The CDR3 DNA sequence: TGTGCCAGCAGCTACCTGGGACTAGCGGGGGATGAGCAGTTCTTC. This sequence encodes CASSYLGLAGDEQFF.

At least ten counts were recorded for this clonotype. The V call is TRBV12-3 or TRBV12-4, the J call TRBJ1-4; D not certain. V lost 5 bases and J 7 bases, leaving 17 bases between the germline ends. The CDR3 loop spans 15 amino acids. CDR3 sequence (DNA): TGTGCCAGCAGTACGGACTGGCCTCGGGGTGAAAAACTGTTTTTT. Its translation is CASSTDWPRGEKLFF.

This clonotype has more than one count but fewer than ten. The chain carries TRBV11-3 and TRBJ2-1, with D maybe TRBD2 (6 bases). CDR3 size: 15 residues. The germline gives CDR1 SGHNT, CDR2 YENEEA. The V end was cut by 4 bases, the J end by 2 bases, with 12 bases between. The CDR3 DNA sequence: TGTGCCAGCAGCTCCACGGCGGGGCCCTACAATGAGCAGTTCTTC. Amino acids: CASSSTAGPYNEQFF.